This T cell receptor (beta chain) was identified during a study of tumor and adjacent non-tumor tissue in lung cancer. Study-wide background: There were 11 to 13 adenocarcinoma, a couple of squamous cell carcinoma and 1 small cell lung cancer cases.

TCRbeta libraries were built with three rounds of nested PCR, modified from ARM-PCR. TCRdb used MiXCR to reprocess the multiplex PCR reads, holding one entry per CDR3 protein. This table holds tens of thousands of distinct CDR3 sequences, roughly 80% found once. This sample's RNA came from whole unsorted tissue. Donors were chemotherapy-naive, newly diagnosed lung cancer surgical patients in China, August–late 2014. Concerning this clonotype itself: Its specificity is not known.

Germline V CDR1 and CDR2: MGHRA, YSYEKL. The CDR3 consists of 13 residues. With 0 bases removed from V and 4 bases from J, the gap between germline ends came to 7 bases. Study conclusions and caveats: TCR diversity was significantly greater in tumor than normal lung tissue.

The receptor's source is a woman aged 45 to 65 with non-small cell lung cancer. The gene calls are TRBV4-1 and TRBJ2-7; no clear D gene. What was sequenced was lung tumor tissue. CDR3 sequence: CASSQDANYEQYF. The CDR3 bases are TGCGCCAGCAGCCAAGATGCTAATTACGAGCAGTACTTC.